This TCR beta chain emerged from a study of OX40 agonist ivuxolimab in advanced cancers. CDR3 length: 12 residues. V lost 1 base, J lost 11 bases, and 8 bases lay in between. The germline V gene has CDR1 SEHNR and CDR2 FQNEAQ (reference sequence). The repertoire was sequenced with immunoSEQ multiplex PCR; TCRdb's copy has only in-frame clones and lacks some. Among just over 40,000 clones listed, 80% to 90% were seen once. This sequence originates from an adult with an advanced solid tumor such as melanoma, head and neck, liver or kidney cancer. The starting material was CD4+ or CD8+ T cells sorted from blood, obtained in a trial of the OX40 agonist ivuxolimab. The gene calls are TRBV7-9 and TRBJ2-2, with unresolved D. In DNA form, the CDR3 reads TGTGCCAGCAGCTTAGATTTAGGAGAGCTGTTTTTT. Protein sequence: CASSLDLGELFF. The full variable domain, rest sourced from reference TRBV7-9 and TRBJ2-2, is DTGVSQNPRHKITKRGQNVTFRCDPISEHNRLYWYRQTLGQGPEFLTYFQNEAQLEKSRLLSDRFSAERPKGSFSTLEIQRTEQGDSAMYLCASSLDLGELFFGEGSRLTVL.